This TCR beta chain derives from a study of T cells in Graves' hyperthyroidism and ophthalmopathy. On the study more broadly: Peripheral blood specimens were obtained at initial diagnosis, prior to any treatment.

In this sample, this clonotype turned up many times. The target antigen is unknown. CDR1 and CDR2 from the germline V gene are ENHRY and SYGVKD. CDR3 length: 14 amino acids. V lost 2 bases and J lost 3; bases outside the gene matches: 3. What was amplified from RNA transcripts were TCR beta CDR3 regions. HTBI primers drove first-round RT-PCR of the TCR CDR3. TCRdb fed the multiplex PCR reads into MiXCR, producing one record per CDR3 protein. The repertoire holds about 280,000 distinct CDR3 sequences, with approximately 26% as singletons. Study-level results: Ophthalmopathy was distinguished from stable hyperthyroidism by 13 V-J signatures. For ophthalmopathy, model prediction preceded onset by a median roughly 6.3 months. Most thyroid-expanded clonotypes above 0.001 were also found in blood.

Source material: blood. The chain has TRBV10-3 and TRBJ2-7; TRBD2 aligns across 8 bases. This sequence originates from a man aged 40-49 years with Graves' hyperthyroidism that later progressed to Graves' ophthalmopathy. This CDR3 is CAISEGSGVYEQYF. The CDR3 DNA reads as TGTGCCATCAGTGAGGGTAGCGGGGTCTACGAGCAGTACTTC.